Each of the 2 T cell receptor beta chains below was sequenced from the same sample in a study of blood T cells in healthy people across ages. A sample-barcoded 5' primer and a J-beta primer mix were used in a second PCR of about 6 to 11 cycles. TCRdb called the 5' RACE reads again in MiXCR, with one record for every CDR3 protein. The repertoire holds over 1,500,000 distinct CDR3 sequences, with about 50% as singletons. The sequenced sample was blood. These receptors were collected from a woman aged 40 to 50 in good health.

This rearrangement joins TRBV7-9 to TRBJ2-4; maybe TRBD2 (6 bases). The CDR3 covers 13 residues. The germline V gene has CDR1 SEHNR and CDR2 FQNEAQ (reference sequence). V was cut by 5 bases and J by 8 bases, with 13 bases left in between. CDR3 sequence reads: CASSPRGYDIQYF. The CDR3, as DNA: TGTGCCAGCAGCCCCCGGGGGTACGACATTCAGTACTTC.

DNA of the CDR3: TGTGCCAGCAGTTTAAGGACCAATCAGCCCCAGCATTTT. Amino acid sequence: CASSLRTNQPQHF. The chain employs TRBV12-3 or TRBV12-4 and TRBJ1-5; no clear D gene. This CDR3 region has 13 residues. The ends were cut back, 2 bases at V and 3 bases at J, with 5 bases in the middle.